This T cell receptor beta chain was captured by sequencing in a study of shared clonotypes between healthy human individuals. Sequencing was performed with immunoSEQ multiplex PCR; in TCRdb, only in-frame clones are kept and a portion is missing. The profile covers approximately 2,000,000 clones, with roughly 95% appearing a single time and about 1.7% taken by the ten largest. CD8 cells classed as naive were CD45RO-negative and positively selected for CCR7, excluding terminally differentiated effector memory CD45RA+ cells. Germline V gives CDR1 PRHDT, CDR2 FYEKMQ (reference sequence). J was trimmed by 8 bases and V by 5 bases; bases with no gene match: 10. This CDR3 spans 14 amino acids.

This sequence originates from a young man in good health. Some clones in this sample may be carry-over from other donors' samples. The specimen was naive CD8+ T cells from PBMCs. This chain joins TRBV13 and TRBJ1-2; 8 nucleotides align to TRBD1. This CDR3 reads CASSPDDRGQGYTF. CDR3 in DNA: TGTGCCAGCAGCCCGGACGACAGGGGCCAGGGCTACACCTTC.